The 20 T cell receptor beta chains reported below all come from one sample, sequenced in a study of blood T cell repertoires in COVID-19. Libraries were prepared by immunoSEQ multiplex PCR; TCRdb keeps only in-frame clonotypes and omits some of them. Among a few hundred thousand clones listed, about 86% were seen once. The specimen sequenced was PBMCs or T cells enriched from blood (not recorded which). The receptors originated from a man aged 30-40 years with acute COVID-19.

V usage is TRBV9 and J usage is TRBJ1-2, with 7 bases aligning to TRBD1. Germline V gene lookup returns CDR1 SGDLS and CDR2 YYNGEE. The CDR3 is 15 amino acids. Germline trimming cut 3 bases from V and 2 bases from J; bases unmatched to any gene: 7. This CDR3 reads CASSARRGRNYGYTF. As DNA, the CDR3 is TGTGCCAGCAGCGCCCGCAGGGGGAGGAACTATGGCTACACCTTC.

CDR3 region: CASSLVSPTTSGRGGGELFF. CDR3 nucleotides: TGTGCCAGCAGCTTAGTTTCTCCAACAACTAGCGGGCGTGGGGGCGGGGAGCTGTTTTTT. V and J are TRBV11-3 and TRBJ2-2; 9 nucleotides match TRBD2. CDR1 is SGHNT, CDR2 YENEEA, per germline. The junction had 19 bases not matched to a gene; V was cut back by 1 base and J by 7 bases. There are 20 residues in the CDR3.

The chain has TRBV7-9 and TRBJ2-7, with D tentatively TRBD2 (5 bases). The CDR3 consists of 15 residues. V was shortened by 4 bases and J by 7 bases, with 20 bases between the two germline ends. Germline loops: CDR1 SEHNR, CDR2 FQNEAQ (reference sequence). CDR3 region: CASSSLGSSSGEQYV. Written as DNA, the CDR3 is TGTGCCAGCAGCTCCCTCGGGTCATCCTCGGGGGAGCAGTACGTC.

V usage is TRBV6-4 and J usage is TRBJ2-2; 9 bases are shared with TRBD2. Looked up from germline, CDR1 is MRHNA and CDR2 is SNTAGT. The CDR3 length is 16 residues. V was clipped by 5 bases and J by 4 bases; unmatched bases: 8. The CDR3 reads CASSSPGLASTGELFF. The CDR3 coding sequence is TGTGCCAGCAGTTCACCGGGACTAGCATCCACCGGGGAGCTGTTTTTT.

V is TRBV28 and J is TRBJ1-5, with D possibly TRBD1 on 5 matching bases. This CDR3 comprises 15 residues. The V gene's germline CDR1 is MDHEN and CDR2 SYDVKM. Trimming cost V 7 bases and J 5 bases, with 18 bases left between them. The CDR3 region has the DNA TGTGCCAGCAACCAACCGGGGGAGGGTCATCAGCCCCAGCATTTT. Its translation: CASNQPGEGHQPQHF.

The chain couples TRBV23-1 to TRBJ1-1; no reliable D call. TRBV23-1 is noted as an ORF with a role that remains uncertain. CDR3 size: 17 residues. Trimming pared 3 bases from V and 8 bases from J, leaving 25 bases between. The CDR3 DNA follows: TGCGCCAGCAGTCATCCAGTTGAGTCACCACGAGGAAAGGAAGCTTTCTTT. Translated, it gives CASSHPVESPRGKEAFF.

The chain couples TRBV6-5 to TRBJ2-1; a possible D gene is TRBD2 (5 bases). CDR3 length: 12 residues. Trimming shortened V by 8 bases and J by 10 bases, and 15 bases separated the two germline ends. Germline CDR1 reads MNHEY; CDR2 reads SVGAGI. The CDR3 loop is CASDRERFEQFF. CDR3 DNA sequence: TGTGCCAGCGACCGGGAAAGATTCGAGCAGTTCTTC.

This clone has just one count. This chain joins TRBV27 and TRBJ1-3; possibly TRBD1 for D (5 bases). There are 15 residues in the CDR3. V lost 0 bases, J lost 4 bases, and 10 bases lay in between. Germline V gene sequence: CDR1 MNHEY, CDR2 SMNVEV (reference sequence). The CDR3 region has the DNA TGTGCCAGCAGTTTATCGGGACGGGGGGGAAACACCATATATTTT. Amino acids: CASSLSGRGGNTIYF.

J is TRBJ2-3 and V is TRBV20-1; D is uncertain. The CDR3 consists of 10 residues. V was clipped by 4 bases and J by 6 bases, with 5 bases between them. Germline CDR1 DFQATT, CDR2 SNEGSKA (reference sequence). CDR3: CSAIRDTQYF. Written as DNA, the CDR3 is TGCAGTGCTATCCGGGATACGCAGTATTTT.

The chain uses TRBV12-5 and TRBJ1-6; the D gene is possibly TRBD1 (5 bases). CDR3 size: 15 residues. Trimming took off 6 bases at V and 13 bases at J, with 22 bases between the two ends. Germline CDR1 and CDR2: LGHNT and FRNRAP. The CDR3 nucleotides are TGTGCTAGTGGCCCTCATGGGGGGTTCTCTTCGCCCCTCCACTTT. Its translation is CASGPHGGFSSPLHF. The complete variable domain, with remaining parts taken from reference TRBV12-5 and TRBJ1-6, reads DARVTQTPRHKVTEMGQEVTMRCQPILGHNTVFWYRQTMMQGLELLAYFRNRAPLDDSGMPKDRFSAEMPDATLATLKIQPSEPRDSAVYFCASGPHGGFSSPLHFGNGTRLTVT.

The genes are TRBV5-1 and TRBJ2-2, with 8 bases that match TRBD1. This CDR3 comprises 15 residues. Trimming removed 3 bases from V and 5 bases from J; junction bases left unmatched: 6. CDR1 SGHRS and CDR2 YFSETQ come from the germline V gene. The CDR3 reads CASSYGQGVTGELFF. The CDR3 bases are TGCGCCAGCAGCTACGGACAGGGTGTTACCGGGGAGCTGTTTTTT.

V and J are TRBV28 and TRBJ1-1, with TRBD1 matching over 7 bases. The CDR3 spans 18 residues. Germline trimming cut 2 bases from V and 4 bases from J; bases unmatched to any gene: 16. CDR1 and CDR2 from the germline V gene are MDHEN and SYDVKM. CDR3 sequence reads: CASSLSMGIGTAGTEAFF. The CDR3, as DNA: TGTGCCAGCAGTTTAAGTATGGGCATCGGGACAGCGGGCACTGAAGCTTTCTTT.

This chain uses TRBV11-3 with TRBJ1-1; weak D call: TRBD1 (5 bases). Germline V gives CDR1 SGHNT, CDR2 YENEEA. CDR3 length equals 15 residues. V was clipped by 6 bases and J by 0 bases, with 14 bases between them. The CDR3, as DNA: TGTGCCAGCAGTATAAGGCAACAGGTGAACACTGAAGCTTTCTTT. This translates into CASSIRQQVNTEAFF.

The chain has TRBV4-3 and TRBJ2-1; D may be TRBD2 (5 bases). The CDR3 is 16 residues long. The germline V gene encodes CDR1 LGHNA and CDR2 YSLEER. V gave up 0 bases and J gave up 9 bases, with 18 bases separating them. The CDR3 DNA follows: TGCGCCAGCAGCCAAGATCGAGGGCTGCGGTCCCTTGAGCAGTTCTTC. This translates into CASSQDRGLRSLEQFF.

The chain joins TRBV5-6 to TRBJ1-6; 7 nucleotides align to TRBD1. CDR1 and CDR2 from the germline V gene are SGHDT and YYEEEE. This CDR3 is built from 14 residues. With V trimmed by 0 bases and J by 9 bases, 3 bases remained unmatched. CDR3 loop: CASSLGQGFSPLHF. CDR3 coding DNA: TGTGCCAGCAGCTTGGGACAGGGTTTTTCACCCCTCCACTTT.

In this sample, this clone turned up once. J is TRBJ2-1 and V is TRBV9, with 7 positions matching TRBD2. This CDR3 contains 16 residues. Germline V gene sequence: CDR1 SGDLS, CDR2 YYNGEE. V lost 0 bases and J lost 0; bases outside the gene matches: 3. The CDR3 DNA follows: TGTGCCAGCAGCGTAGATGGCGGGAGCTCCTACAATGAGCAGTTCTTC. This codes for CASSVDGGSSYNEQFF.

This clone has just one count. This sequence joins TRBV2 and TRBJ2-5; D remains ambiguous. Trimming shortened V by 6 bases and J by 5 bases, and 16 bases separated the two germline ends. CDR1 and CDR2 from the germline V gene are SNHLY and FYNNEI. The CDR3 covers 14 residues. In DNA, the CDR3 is TGTGCCAGCAGAACGCCGACTGGGTGGGAGACCCAGTACTTC. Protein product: CASRTPTGWETQYF.

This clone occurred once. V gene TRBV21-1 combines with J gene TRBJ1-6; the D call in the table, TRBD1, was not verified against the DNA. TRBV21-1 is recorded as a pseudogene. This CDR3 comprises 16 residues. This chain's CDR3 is CASSVPTGPFCSPLHF. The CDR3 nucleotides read TGTGCCAGCAGCGTTCCGACAGGCCCGTTTTGTTCACCCCTCCACTTT.

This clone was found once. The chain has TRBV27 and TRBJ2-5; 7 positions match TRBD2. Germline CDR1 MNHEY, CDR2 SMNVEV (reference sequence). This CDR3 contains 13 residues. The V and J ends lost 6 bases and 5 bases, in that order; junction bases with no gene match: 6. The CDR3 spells CASRSSGVETQYF. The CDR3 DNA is TGTGCCAGCAGATCCAGCGGGGTGGAGACCCAGTACTTC.

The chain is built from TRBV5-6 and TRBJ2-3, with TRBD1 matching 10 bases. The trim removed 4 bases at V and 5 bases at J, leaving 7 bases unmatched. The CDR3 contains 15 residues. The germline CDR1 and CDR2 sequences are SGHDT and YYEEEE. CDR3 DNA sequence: TGTGCCAGCAGCGCGGGACAGGGGAAGGGAGATACGCAGTATTTT. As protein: CASSAGQGKGDTQYF. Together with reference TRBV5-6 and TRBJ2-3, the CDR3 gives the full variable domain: DAGVTQSPTHLIKTRGQQVTLRCSPKSGHDTVSWYQQALGQGPQFIFQYYEEEERQRGNFPDRFSGHQFPNYSSELNVNALLLGDSALYLCASSAGQGKGDTQYFGPGTRLTVL.